The rows below give T cell receptor beta chains drawn from one sample of a study of blood T cell repertoires in COVID-19. Here immunoSEQ multiplex PCR was the method, and the copy in TCRdb shows in-frame clones only, minus some. Altogether about 38,000 clones are present, approximately 90% being singletons, with the ten largest covering 7.2%. Sample: peripheral blood. These receptors all come from a human donor in a cohort sampled during active COVID-19. CDR3s include the opening cysteine and the closing phenylalanine or tryptophan. A D gene is named only where the DNA matches it firmly. Clone size is shown for a subset of rows, as once, few, many or a class of expanded clone.

CDR3nt: TGTGCCAGCAGCTCCGTCTCACAGGGGGTCGGCGGGGAGCTGTTTTTT
CDR3aa: CASSSVSQGVGGELFF
j_gene: TRBJ2-2
v_gene: TRBV11-3
abundance: .
d_gene: TRBD1

CDR3nt: TGTGCCAGCAGTTACCCGGTAGCGGGGGGCGAGCAGTTCTTC
CDR3aa: CASSYPVAGGEQFF
j_gene: TRBJ2-1
v_gene: TRBV6-5
abundance: .
d_gene: TRBD2

CDR3nt: TGTGCCACCAGCAGGTTGGGGACACAACAGCCCCAGCATTTT
CDR3aa: CATSRLGTQQPQHF
j_gene: TRBJ1-5
v_gene: TRBV15
abundance: .
d_gene: .

CDR3nt: TGTGCCAGCAGTCGCAAAGCCGGGTCCAAAAGCGGCGAGCAGTACTTC
CDR3aa: CASSRKAGSKSGEQYF
j_gene: TRBJ2-7
v_gene: TRBV3-1/TRBV3-2
abundance: .
d_gene: .

CDR3nt: TGTGCCAGCAGCCGGAGGGACAGGGGCTCCTATGGCTACACCTTC
CDR3aa: CASSRRDRGSYGYTF
j_gene: TRBJ1-2
v_gene: TRBV6-5
abundance: few
d_gene: TRBD1

CDR3nt: TGTGCCAGCAGCCTTAGATCTGAGCAGTTCTTC
CDR3aa: CASSLRSEQFF
j_gene: TRBJ2-1
v_gene: TRBV7-3
abundance: .
d_gene: .

CDR3nt: TGTGCCAGCTCACCGGCGCAGGGGGGCTCCTACGAGCAGTACTTC
CDR3aa: CASSPAQGGSYEQYF
j_gene: TRBJ2-7
v_gene: TRBV18
abundance: .
d_gene: .

CDR3nt: TGTGCCAGCAGCCCCACTCCCGGACTAGCGGGAACGAGCTCCTACAATGAGCAGTTCTTC
CDR3aa: CASSPTPGLAGTSSYNEQFF
j_gene: TRBJ2-1
v_gene: TRBV6-6
abundance: .
d_gene: TRBD2

CDR3nt: TGTGCCAGCAGCTCACAGGCGGGAGCTGGCAAAAACATTCAGTACTTC
CDR3aa: CASSSQAGAGKNIQYF
j_gene: TRBJ2-4
v_gene: TRBV11-2
abundance: .
d_gene: TRBD2

CDR3nt: TGTGCCAGCAGCGTCTCCTCGCTAGCGGGAGGATCAAGCTCCTACAATGAGCAGTTCTTC
CDR3aa: CASSVSSLAGGSSSYNEQFF
j_gene: TRBJ2-1
v_gene: TRBV9
abundance: .
d_gene: TRBD2

CDR3nt: TGTGCCAGCAGCTTAGGTGGGGACATCTTTACAGATACGCAGTATTTT
CDR3aa: CASSLGGDIFTDTQYF
j_gene: TRBJ2-3
v_gene: TRBV7-9
abundance: .
d_gene: .

CDR3nt: TGTGCCAGCAGCAGAACTAGAAACGACAATGAGCAGTTCTTC
CDR3aa: CASSRTRNDNEQFF
j_gene: TRBJ2-1
v_gene: TRBV7-3
abundance: .
d_gene: .

CDR3nt: TGTGCCAGCAGCCTATCCACAGATACGCAGTATTTT
CDR3aa: CASSLSTDTQYF
j_gene: TRBJ2-3
v_gene: TRBV28
abundance: .
d_gene: .

CDR3nt: TGTGCCACCGGACAGGGCTACAATGAGCAGTTCTTC
CDR3aa: CATGQGYNEQFF
j_gene: TRBJ2-1
v_gene: TRBV2
abundance: .
d_gene: TRBD1

CDR3nt: TGCGCCAGCAGCAGTACAGGATACACCGGGGAGCTGTTTTTT
CDR3aa: CASSSTGYTGELFF
j_gene: TRBJ2-2
v_gene: TRBV5-1
abundance: .
d_gene: .

CDR3nt: TGTGCCAGCAGTTCCTGGGACAGTGACTATGGCTACACCTTC
CDR3aa: CASSSWDSDYGYTF
j_gene: TRBJ1-2
v_gene: TRBV6-2/TRBV6-3
abundance: few
d_gene: TRBD1

CDR3nt: TGTGCCAGCAGTTTATCCGCACTTTCCCTTGACTCTGGGGCCAACGTCCTGACTTTC
CDR3aa: CASSLSALSLDSGANVLTF
j_gene: TRBJ2-6
v_gene: TRBV28
abundance: .
d_gene: .

CDR3nt: TGTGCCATCAGTGACGTCAGGGACAGTCTAAATCAGCCCCAGCATTTT
CDR3aa: CAISDVRDSLNQPQHF
j_gene: TRBJ1-5
v_gene: TRBV10-3
abundance: once
d_gene: TRBD1

CDR3nt: TGCGCCAGCAGCTTGCTTGGCGGGGGCTCCACCTACGAGCAGTACTTC
CDR3aa: CASSLLGGGSTYEQYF
j_gene: TRBJ2-7
v_gene: TRBV5-1
abundance: .
d_gene: .

CDR3nt: TGTGCCAGCAGCCAAGATCGTAGCGGGGAGGGAGAGACCCAGTACTTC
CDR3aa: CASSQDRSGEGETQYF
j_gene: TRBJ2-5
v_gene: TRBV3-1/TRBV3-2
abundance: .
d_gene: TRBD2

CDR3nt: TGCGCCAGGGGGGAGGGGTTCTGTCAGCCCCAGCATTTT
CDR3aa: CARGEGFCQPQHF
j_gene: TRBJ1-5
v_gene: TRBV10-1
abundance: .
d_gene: .

CDR3nt: TGTGCCAGTAGTATAGATCGGGTCTATGGCTACACCTTC
CDR3aa: CASSIDRVYGYTF
j_gene: TRBJ1-2
v_gene: TRBV19
abundance: once
d_gene: .

CDR3nt: TGTGCCAGCAGCCAGACTAGCGGGGTATCCTACAATGAGCAGTTCTTC
CDR3aa: CASSQTSGVSYNEQFF
j_gene: TRBJ2-1
v_gene: TRBV2
abundance: .
d_gene: TRBD2

CDR3nt: TGTGCCAGCTCGCCCCCTGGGCAGGGCTATGGCTACACCTTC
CDR3aa: CASSPPGQGYGYTF
j_gene: TRBJ1-2
v_gene: TRBV18
abundance: .
d_gene: .

CDR3nt: TGTGCCAGCAGCTTAAAGGCGGGGCGGGTCTCCTACGAGCAGTACTTC
CDR3aa: CASSLKAGRVSYEQYF
j_gene: TRBJ2-7
v_gene: TRBV7-3
abundance: .
d_gene: .

CDR3nt: TGTGCCAGCAGCTTAGAGGGGTTGGCGAACACTGAAGCTTTCTTT
CDR3aa: CASSLEGLANTEAFF
j_gene: TRBJ1-1
v_gene: TRBV7-2
abundance: .
d_gene: .

CDR3nt: TGTGCCAGCAGCTCACCTCTGTTCGCGGCGAATGAGCAGTTCTTC
CDR3aa: CASSSPLFAANEQFF
j_gene: TRBJ2-1
v_gene: TRBV7-3
abundance: .
d_gene: .

CDR3nt: TGTGCCAGCAGCCCCATACAGGGGGCCCACGAGCAGTACTTC
CDR3aa: CASSPIQGAHEQYF
j_gene: TRBJ2-7
v_gene: TRBV9
abundance: .
d_gene: TRBD1

CDR3nt: TGTGCCAGCAGTGTAGAAGGGGAAGGTTATGGCTACACCTTC
CDR3aa: CASSVEGEGYGYTF
j_gene: TRBJ1-2
v_gene: TRBV2
abundance: .
d_gene: .

CDR3nt: TGTGCCAGTAGTACCGGGACTAACGGCGAGCAGTACTTC
CDR3aa: CASSTGTNGEQYF
j_gene: TRBJ2-7
v_gene: TRBV19
abundance: few
d_gene: TRBD2

CDR3nt: TGTGCCAGCAGGATGACAGTGAATGAGCAGTTCTTC
CDR3aa: CASRMTVNEQFF
j_gene: TRBJ2-1
v_gene: TRBV28
abundance: .
d_gene: .

CDR3nt: TGTGCCAGCAGCCTAGGAGCGACAGATACGCAGTATTTT
CDR3aa: CASSLGATDTQYF
j_gene: TRBJ2-3
v_gene: TRBV7-2
abundance: .
d_gene: .

CDR3nt: TGTGCCAGCAGCACCTTCGGGGGGGGACAGCCCCAGCATTTT
CDR3aa: CASSTFGGGQPQHF
j_gene: TRBJ1-5
v_gene: TRBV7-8
abundance: .
d_gene: .

CDR3nt: TGTGCCAGCCGGTTAGAAGAGACCCAGTACTTC
CDR3aa: CASRLEETQYF
j_gene: TRBJ2-5
v_gene: TRBV2
abundance: .
d_gene: .

CDR3nt: TGTGCCAGCAGCGTAGGAGGCGGCGGGGGGGCTTCCGAGCAGTACTTC
CDR3aa: CASSVGGGGGASEQYF
j_gene: TRBJ2-7
v_gene: TRBV9
abundance: .
d_gene: TRBD2

CDR3nt: TGTGCCAGCAGCCGAGACAGGGATGGCTACACCTTC
CDR3aa: CASSRDRDGYTF
j_gene: TRBJ1-2
v_gene: TRBV7-8
abundance: once
d_gene: TRBD1

CDR3nt: TGTGCCAGCAGCCAAACGAAGAGTAGCGGGGGATCGAACACCGGGGAGCTGTTTTTT
CDR3aa: CASSQTKSSGGSNTGELFF
j_gene: TRBJ2-2
v_gene: TRBV3-1/TRBV3-2
abundance: .
d_gene: TRBD2

CDR3nt: TGTGCCAGCAGTTTCTTCACAAAAAACTCTGGGGCCAACGTCCTGACTTTC
CDR3aa: CASSFFTKNSGANVLTF
j_gene: TRBJ2-6
v_gene: TRBV27
abundance: .
d_gene: .

CDR3nt: TGTGCCAGCAGTGGTATTAGGGGGACCACCGGGGAGCTGTTTTTT
CDR3aa: CASSGIRGTTGELFF
j_gene: TRBJ2-2
v_gene: TRBV2
abundance: .
d_gene: .

CDR3nt: TGTGCCATCAGGGGGGGAATAGCAAGCTCCTACGAGCAGTACTTC
CDR3aa: CAIRGGIASSYEQYF
j_gene: TRBJ2-7
v_gene: TRBV10-3
abundance: .
d_gene: .

CDR3nt: TGTGCTAGTGGTTTGGGAACCGGGACACTCACCGGGGAGCTGTTTTTT
CDR3aa: CASGLGTGTLTGELFF
j_gene: TRBJ2-2
v_gene: TRBV12-5
abundance: .
d_gene: .

CDR3nt: TGTGCCAGCAGCCAAGGGACTAGCGGGGATGCAACTTTGAGCAATGAGCAGTTCTTC
CDR3aa: CASSQGTSGDATLSNEQFF
j_gene: TRBJ2-1
v_gene: TRBV4-2
abundance: .
d_gene: TRBD2

CDR3nt: TGTGCCAGCAGTTCCCGACTAGCGGGACAAGAGACCCAGTACTTC
CDR3aa: CASSSRLAGQETQYF
j_gene: TRBJ2-5
v_gene: TRBV6-6
abundance: .
d_gene: TRBD2

CDR3nt: TGTGCCAGCAGTTATACAGGGGTCAATCAGCCCCAGCATTTT
CDR3aa: CASSYTGVNQPQHF
j_gene: TRBJ1-5
v_gene: TRBV27
abundance: .
d_gene: TRBD1

CDR3nt: TGTGCCAGCATCCCAGGGGATTTGAACACTGAAGCTTTCTTT
CDR3aa: CASIPGDLNTEAFF
j_gene: TRBJ1-1
v_gene: TRBV6-5
abundance: .
d_gene: .

CDR3nt: TGTGCCAGCATTAAAACCGGGACTCAGAACACCGGGGAGCTGTTTTTT
CDR3aa: CASIKTGTQNTGELFF
j_gene: TRBJ2-2
v_gene: TRBV28
abundance: .
d_gene: .

CDR3nt: TGTGCCAGTAGTATAGCCGACAGAACTGAAGCTTTCTTT
CDR3aa: CASSIADRTEAFF
j_gene: TRBJ1-1
v_gene: TRBV19
abundance: few
d_gene: .

CDR3nt: TGTGCCAGCTCATCGAGGACAGGCACTAATGAAAAACTGTTTTTT
CDR3aa: CASSSRTGTNEKLFF
j_gene: TRBJ1-4
v_gene: TRBV18
abundance: .
d_gene: TRBD1

CDR3nt: TGTGCCAGCAGGATGGGGCTTTTGAACACTGAAGCTTTCTTT
CDR3aa: CASRMGLLNTEAFF
j_gene: TRBJ1-1
v_gene: TRBV6-5
abundance: .
d_gene: .

CDR3nt: TGCGCCAGCAGCTTGGTGGCTAGCTTGGGGGAGACCCAGTACTTC
CDR3aa: CASSLVASLGETQYF
j_gene: TRBJ2-5
v_gene: TRBV5-1
abundance: .
d_gene: .

CDR3nt: TGTGCCAGCAGCCTTCCGGGTGGTAAAGGCTACACCTTC
CDR3aa: CASSLPGGKGYTF
j_gene: TRBJ1-2
v_gene: TRBV6-4
abundance: .
d_gene: .

CDR3nt: TGTGCCACCAGTGAACAGGGGTTTCTCCATGAGCAGTTCTTC
CDR3aa: CATSEQGFLHEQFF
j_gene: TRBJ2-1
v_gene: TRBV24-1
abundance: medium-sized
d_gene: TRBD1